Below, 4 T cell receptor beta chains from the same sample are listed, as sequenced in a study of blood T cells in healthy people across ages. A second PCR, run for about 7 to 12 cycles, used a sample-barcoded 5' primer plus a J-beta primer mix. MiXCR was run by TCRdb on the 5' RACE reads, yielding one entry per CDR3 protein. This table has 700,000 to 950,000 distinct CDR3 sequences, roughly two fifths appearing once. Sequenced sample: blood. These receptors originate from a woman aged 55-70 years in good health.

This clonotype was counted a few times. The CDR3 region is CASSDSPRLAGNEQFF. CDR3 coding DNA: TGTGCCAGCAGTGACTCCCCGCGGCTAGCGGGAAATGAGCAGTTCTTC. This chain links TRBV6-4 with TRBJ2-1; 9 bases agree with TRBD2. This CDR3 is built from 16 residues. V was pared by 0 bases and J by 7 bases, with 7 bases of the junction left unmatched. Looked up from germline, CDR1 is MRHNA and CDR2 is SNTAGT.

This clonotype was seen more than once but under ten times. The chain links TRBV20-1 to TRBJ2-1; D may be TRBD1 or TRBD2 (5 bases each). The V gene lost 3 bases and the J gene lost 8 bases, with 23 bases spanning the gap. CDR1 DFQATT and CDR2 SNEGSKA come from the germline V gene (reference sequence). The CDR3 is 16 amino acids. In nucleotides, the CDR3 is TGCAGTGCTAGCATGGGGCGGGCCTGGGATAGCTATGAGCAGTTCTTC. Residues: CSASMGRAWDSYEQFF.

In its sample, this clonotype was seen a few times. The chain recombines TRBV6-2 or TRBV6-3 with TRBJ2-7, with TRBD1 matching over 7 bases. Germline values: CDR1 MNHEY, CDR2 SVGEGT. This CDR3 region has 14 residues. J gave up 3 bases and V 5 bases, and 7 bases lay outside the gene matches. The CDR3 reads CASSPGTDDYEQYF. The CDR3 DNA sequence: TGTGCCAGCAGTCCCGGGACAGACGACTACGAGCAGTACTTC.

The V gene is TRBV15, the J gene TRBJ1-2, with no clear D. CDR1 and CDR2 from the germline V gene are LNHNV and YYDKDF (reference sequence). V lost 0 bases and J 4 bases, leaving 9 bases between the germline ends. The CDR3 contains 14 residues. CDR3 loop: CATSRDVSPYGYTF. Here the CDR3 DNA reads TGTGCCACCAGCAGAGATGTCAGTCCCTATGGCTACACCTTC.